These 8 T cell receptor beta chains share one sample of origin, sequenced in a study of T cells in Graves' hyperthyroidism and ophthalmopathy. What was amplified from RNA transcripts were TCR beta CDR3 regions. TCR CDR3 regions were first amplified by RT-PCR with HTBI primers. One entry per CDR3 protein, called by TCRdb with MiXCR from the multiplex PCR reads. The sample lists some 570,000 distinct CDR3 sequences; around 14% were seen once. Specimen: blood. The receptor source for this set is a woman under 30 with Graves' ophthalmopathy.

This sequence joins TRBV28 and TRBJ2-1; 11 bases are a match to TRBD1. Germline assignment: CDR1 MDHEN and CDR2 SYDVKM. The CDR3 runs 16 residues. Germline trimming cut 5 bases from V and 5 bases from J; bases unmatched to any gene: 8. This CDR3 reads CASSPLDRGPHNEQFF. The CDR3 DNA follows: TGTGCCAGCAGTCCGCTGGACAGGGGGCCCCACAATGAGCAGTTCTTC.

As to this clonotype: One base away lies a much larger clone, so this may be a sequencing read error. The conserved closing phenylalanine or tryptophan is absent in this CDR3, likely reflecting a read error. The rearrangement links TRBV7-9 to TRBJ1-5; D gene unclear. V was cut by 4 bases and J by 5 bases, with 12 bases left in between. Germline V gene sequence: CDR1 SEHNR, CDR2 FQNEAQ (reference sequence). The CDR3 has 14 residues. The CDR3 DNA reads TGTGCCAGCAGCTCCATGGACGGAGATCAGCCCCAGCATCTT. Translation gives CASSSMDGDQPQHL.

This chain connects TRBV19 to TRBJ1-3; D unclear. The CDR3 is 13 residues long. Germline CDR1 LNHDA, CDR2 SQIVND (reference sequence). Trimming stripped 3 bases from V and 1 base from J, with 4 bases between. CDR3 amino acids: CASSMTSGNTIYF. The CDR3 DNA is TGTGCCAGTAGTATGACGTCTGGAAACACCATATATTTT.

This clonotype has at least ten counts. The rearrangement links TRBV18 to TRBJ1-5, with D unresolved. Germline assignment: CDR1 KGHSH and CDR2 LQKENI. The CDR3 length is 15 residues. V lost 3 bases, J lost 12 bases, and 21 bases lay in between. DNA of the CDR3: TGTGCCAGCTCACCTCCGCATCCCGGACCCTCAAGCCAGCATTTT. It specifies CASSPPHPGPSSQHF.

This clonotype has a count of ten or more. The V call is TRBV4-1, the J call TRBJ1-1; no reliable D call. V lost 0 bases, J lost 1 base, and 3 bases lay in between. The CDR3 runs to 13 residues. Per germline, CDR1 MGHRA and CDR2 YSYEKL. In DNA form, the CDR3 reads TGCGCCAGCAGCCAAGATGCGAACACTGAAGCTTTCTTT. Translating gives CASSQDANTEAFF.

This clonotype was found many times. The genes are TRBV5-1 and TRBJ2-1; D tentatively reads TRBD1 or TRBD2 (5 bases each). Germline V CDR1 and CDR2: SGHRS, YFSETQ. The CDR3 loop spans 14 amino acids. The ends were cut back, 2 bases at V and 3 bases at J, with 9 bases in the middle. The CDR3 bases are TGCGCCAGCAGCTTATGGGACCACTACAATGAGCAGTTCTTC. Amino acid sequence: CASSLWDHYNEQFF.

This clonotype has a count of ten or more. The chain joins TRBV18 to TRBJ2-5; D is unclear. The length of the CDR3 is 12 residues. The V gene's germline CDR1 is KGHSH and CDR2 LQKENI. The V and J ends lost 0 bases and 2 bases respectively, with 1 base between them. CDR3 amino acids: CASSPPQETQYF. CDR3 DNA sequence: TGTGCCAGCTCACCACCGCAAGAGACCCAGTACTTC.

The V and J genes are TRBV6-1 and TRBJ2-7; 7 bases fit TRBD1. Per germline, CDR1 MNHNS and CDR2 SASEGT. Trimming cost V 6 bases and J 0 bases; bases outside gene matches: 8. The CDR3 is 15 amino acids. CDR3 sequence reads: CASRPGQSSSYEQYF. The CDR3 DNA reads as TGTGCCAGCAGGCCGGGACAGTCGAGCTCCTACGAGCAGTACTTC.